The 24 T cell receptor beta chains below all came from one sample that was sequenced in a study of T cells expressing NK-cell markers. For each CDR3 protein, TCRdb gives one entry from its re-call of the 5' RACE reads, without DNA. Its table lists about 460,000 distinct CDR3 sequences. Material: blood T cells: a sorted CD56 or NKG2C T cell subset, CD4+ or CD8+ T cells, or bulk PBMC T cells (not recorded which). All receptors come from a woman between 45 and 60 years old in good health.

This chain uses TRBV9 with TRBJ2-1; no DNA is available, so the TRBD2 call from TCRdb remains unchecked. CDR3 size: 15 residues. CDR1 is SGDLS, CDR2 YYNGEE, per germline. Here the CDR3 reads CASSAVAATYNEQFF.

The gene calls are TRBV11-2 and TRBJ1-1. Germline V gene data show CDR1 as SGHAT and CDR2 as FQNNGV. The CDR3 sequence is 15 residues long. The CDR3: CASSLEGTAGTEAFF.

This chain uses TRBV7-9 with TRBJ1-1; without DNA, the TCRdb call of TRBD1 cannot be checked. CDR3 length equals 13 residues. Germline loops: CDR1 SEHNR, CDR2 FQNEAQ (reference sequence). CDR3 loop: CASSSQGPTEAFF.

The CDR3 protein is CASSKGTPGEQFF. The chain is built from TRBV19 and TRBJ2-1; as DNA is missing, the TRBD1 call by TCRdb cannot be tested. CDR3 size: 13 residues. Germline V gives CDR1 LNHDA, CDR2 SQIVND (reference sequence).

V usage is TRBV11-2 and J usage is TRBJ2-3; checking the TCRdb D call of TRBD2 is not possible without DNA. The CDR3 totals 13 residues. Germline V CDR1 and CDR2: SGHAT, FQNNGV. The CDR3 protein is CASNRELSNTQYF.

The rearrangement uses TRBV20-1 and TRBJ1-3; the D gene TCRdb calls, TRBD1, cannot be checked with no DNA. The CDR3 contains 15 residues. Per germline, CDR1 DFQATT and CDR2 SNEGSKA (reference sequence). This chain's CDR3 is CSAPGQDFTGNTIYF.

This CDR3 reads CSARILQGSSYNEQFF. The chain links TRBV20-1 to TRBJ2-1; absent DNA, TCRdb's TRBD1 call cannot be checked. CDR3 length equals 16 residues. Germline V gene lookup returns CDR1 DFQATT and CDR2 SNEGSKA (reference sequence).

The chain combines TRBV11-2 with TRBJ1-3; lacking DNA, the TRBD1 call made by TCRdb goes unchecked. The CDR3 has 14 amino acids. CDR1 and CDR2 (germline): SGHAT, FQNNGV. The CDR3 spells CASSFPTGRDTIYF.

The V gene is TRBV24-1, the J gene TRBJ2-3; lacking DNA, the TRBD2 call made by TCRdb goes unchecked. CDR3 length equals 17 residues. Germline CDR1 reads KGHDR; CDR2 reads SFDVKD. CDR3 loop: CATSDSPGLAGRDTQYF.

J is TRBJ2-1 and V is TRBV5-6; checking the TCRdb D call of TRBD2 is not possible without DNA. Germline-derived CDR1 and CDR2 are SGHDT and YYEEEE. The CDR3 consists of 17 residues. CDR3 protein: CASSFSGLTASYNEQFF.

The chain carries TRBV7-2 and TRBJ2-2. The CDR3 spans 15 residues. The germline V gene encodes CDR1 SGHTA and CDR2 FQGNSA. The CDR3 region is CASSLNPISSGELFF.

The chain couples TRBV12-3 or TRBV12-4 to TRBJ2-7; TCRdb outputs TRBD1, but without DNA this stays unchecked. This CDR3 comprises 11 residues. CDR3: CASSGGFEQYF.

The V gene is TRBV5-1, the J gene TRBJ1-1; TCRdb's D call of TRBD1 is untestable without DNA. The CDR3 has 14 residues. Per germline, CDR1 SGHRS and CDR2 YFSETQ. The CDR3 loop is CASSLAGGVTEAFF.

The chain links TRBV20-1 to TRBJ2-5. The V gene's germline CDR1 is DFQATT and CDR2 SNEGSKA (reference sequence). The CDR3 has 13 residues. The CDR3 spells CSAMWSGVETQYF.

The rearrangement links TRBV12-3 or TRBV12-4 to TRBJ2-7. This CDR3 contains 12 residues. The CDR3 is CASRPMSGEQYF.

V usage is TRBV5-5 and J usage is TRBJ2-2; TCRdb proposes TRBD2, but this gene call is untestable without DNA. The germline CDR1 and CDR2 sequences are SGHKS and YYEKEE (reference sequence). The CDR3 extends over 17 amino acids. CDR3 amino acids: CASSLSRRGSNTGELFF. Full variable domain (missing parts from reference TRBV5-5 and TRBJ2-2): DAGVTQSPTHLIKTRGQQVTLRCSPISGHKSVSWYQQVLGQGPQFIFQYYEKEERGRGNFPDRFSARQFPNYSSELNVNALLLGDSALYLCASSLSRRGSNTGELFFGEGSRLTVL.

The chain links TRBV7-8 to TRBJ2-1; the TCRdb call, TRBD1, lacks DNA for checking. The V gene's germline CDR1 is SGHVS and CDR2 FQNEAQ. The CDR3 is 15 residues long. Here the CDR3 reads CASSLRTGEVNEQFF.

The genes are TRBV11-2 and TRBJ2-3; TCRdb's D call of TRBD2 is untestable without DNA. Germline values: CDR1 SGHAT, CDR2 FQNNGV. The CDR3 is 14 amino acids. CDR3 in amino acids: CASSLEGLTDTQYF.

The CDR3 reads CATQGQGAGELFF. The J gene is TRBJ2-2, the V gene TRBV24-1; TCRdb's D call of TRBD1 is untestable without DNA. The CDR3 length is 13 residues. Germline V gene sequence: CDR1 KGHDR, CDR2 SFDVKD.

The chain carries TRBV2 and TRBJ1-4; TCRdb outputs TRBD1, but without DNA this stays unchecked. The germline gives CDR1 SNHLY, CDR2 FYNNEI. The length of the CDR3 is 15 residues. CDR3 residues: CASSVYGTGGEKLFF.

The rearrangement joins TRBV4-1 to TRBJ2-1; the D gene TCRdb calls, TRBD1, cannot be checked with no DNA. The length of the CDR3 is 13 residues. CDR1 MGHRA and CDR2 YSYEKL come from the germline V gene. This CDR3 reads CASSQVERRGQFF.

This chain links TRBV27 with TRBJ2-7. In germline, CDR1 is MNHEY, CDR2 SMNVEV (reference sequence). The CDR3 length is 13 residues. The CDR3 spells CASSLSLTYEQYF.

The chain recombines TRBV7-9 with TRBJ2-5; lacking DNA, the TRBD2 call made by TCRdb goes unchecked. The CDR3 has 15 amino acids. Germline loops: CDR1 SEHNR, CDR2 FQNEAQ (reference sequence). The CDR3 reads CASSLLTSGQETQYF.

V is TRBV5-1 and J is TRBJ2-7; TCRdb outputs TRBD1, but without DNA this stays unchecked. Per germline, CDR1 SGHRS and CDR2 YFSETQ. The CDR3 consists of 15 residues. CDR3: CASSPVPGQAGEQYF. The variable domain in full, with the rest retrieved from reference TRBV5-1 and TRBJ2-7, is KAGVTQTPRYLIKTRGQQVTLSCSPISGHRSVSWYQQTPGQGLQFLFEYFSETQRNKGNFPGRFSGRQFSNSRSEMNVSTLELGDSALYLCASSPVPGQAGEQYFGPGTRLTVT.